This T cell receptor (beta chain) comes out of a study of cytomegalovirus exposure and HLA in healthy donors. Regarding the study as a whole: Later analysis identified several of the most significant clusters that appeared linked to common viral pathogens. In a later analysis, approximately 18,000 TCR beta sequences were associated with HLA alleles at 0.05 false discovery rate. The study flagged some 170 TCR beta chains as cytomegalovirus-associated.

Concerning this clone: The antigen is undetermined.

The PCR used 60 Vbeta and 13 Jbeta primers. Per the original methods: Unique TCR beta chains numbered around 80 million in a later analysis, with approximately 10 million shared. Profiling relied on immunoSEQ multiplex PCR, and the TCRdb table lists in-frame clones only, not all of them. That table is the source of V, J and clone size, and D and trimming were worked out from the DNA. This table holds almost 200,000 clones, roughly 80% found once. Trimming cost V 5 bases and J 3 bases, with 4 bases left between them. The CDR3 runs to 10 residues. Germline V lookup: CDR1 DFQATT, CDR2 SNEGSKA (reference sequence).

The source is a male donor in good health and CMV-seropositive. The sample taken for sequencing was PBMCs. The V call is TRBV20-1, the J call TRBJ1-2, with D hard to call. This chain's CDR3 is CSAPYYGYTF. Written as DNA, the CDR3 is TGCAGTGCTCCTTACTATGGCTACACCTTC.